This TCR beta chain was sequenced in a study of T cells after yellow fever vaccination. They built TCR cDNA with 5'RACE template switching, a step that put in a universal primer site and UMIs. Using its own MiXCR run on the 5' RACE reads, TCRdb lists one record per CDR3 protein. The data show 300,000 to 450,000 distinct CDR3 sequences, more than 5.5% seen once. The germline CDR1 and CDR2 sequences are ENHRY and SYGVKD. This CDR3 comprises 12 residues. V gave up 11 bases and J gave up 6 bases, with 17 bases separating them. General study points: Clones that expanded after primary vaccination mostly reappeared after the booster (approximately 96% CD4, about 91% CD8). Although most clonotypes did not, a small share appeared in both CD4 and CD8 compartments.

This clonotype appeared a few times. Its target is not known. The rearrangement links TRBV10-3 to TRBJ2-7; no definite D call. The TCR was taken from a man between 25 and 39 years old who received the YFV17D yellow fever vaccine. The material sequenced was PBMCs, taken 5 days after the yellow fever booster vaccination. The CDR3 bases are TGTGCCGCCCTTGGAGTAGGGATCGAGCAGTACTTC. This codes for CAALGVGIEQYF.